This T cell receptor (beta chain) was captured by sequencing in a study of cytomegalovirus exposure and HLA in healthy donors. The data were produced by immunoSEQ multiplex PCR, yet TCRdb's version contains in-frame clones alone and is incomplete. The top ten hold roughly 9% of the sample, which has 120,000 to 150,000 clones, approximately 86% seen once. V was shortened by 3 bases and J by 4 bases, with 13 bases between the two germline ends. From germline, CDR1 is MNHEY and CDR2 SMNVEV (reference sequence). This CDR3 has 15 residues. This sequence joins TRBV27 and TRBJ1-5; the D is unclear. The sequenced material came from PBMCs. This TCR was recovered from a man between 18 and 35 years old in good health and CMV-seropositive. The CDR3 DNA sequence: TGTGCCAGCAGTTTTTGGGGAGATCGTAATCAGCCCCAGCATTTT. Translated, it gives CASSFWGDRNQPQHF.